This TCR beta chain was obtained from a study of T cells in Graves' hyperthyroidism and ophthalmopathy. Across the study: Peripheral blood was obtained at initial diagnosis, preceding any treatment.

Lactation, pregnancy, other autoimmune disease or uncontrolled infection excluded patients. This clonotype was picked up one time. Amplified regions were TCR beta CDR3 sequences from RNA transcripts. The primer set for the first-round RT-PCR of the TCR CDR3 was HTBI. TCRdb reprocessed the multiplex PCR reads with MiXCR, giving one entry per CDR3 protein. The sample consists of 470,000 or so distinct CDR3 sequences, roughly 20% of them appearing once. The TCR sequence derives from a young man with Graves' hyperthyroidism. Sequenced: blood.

The chain's CDR3 is CASRSTGRNYGYTF. Here the CDR3 DNA reads TGTGCCAGCAGATCGACCGGGAGGAACTATGGCTACACCTTC. This rearrangement joins TRBV12-3 or TRBV12-4 to TRBJ1-2; the D is unclear. The V gene lost 6 bases and the J gene lost 2 bases, with 13 bases spanning the gap. The CDR3 contains 14 residues.